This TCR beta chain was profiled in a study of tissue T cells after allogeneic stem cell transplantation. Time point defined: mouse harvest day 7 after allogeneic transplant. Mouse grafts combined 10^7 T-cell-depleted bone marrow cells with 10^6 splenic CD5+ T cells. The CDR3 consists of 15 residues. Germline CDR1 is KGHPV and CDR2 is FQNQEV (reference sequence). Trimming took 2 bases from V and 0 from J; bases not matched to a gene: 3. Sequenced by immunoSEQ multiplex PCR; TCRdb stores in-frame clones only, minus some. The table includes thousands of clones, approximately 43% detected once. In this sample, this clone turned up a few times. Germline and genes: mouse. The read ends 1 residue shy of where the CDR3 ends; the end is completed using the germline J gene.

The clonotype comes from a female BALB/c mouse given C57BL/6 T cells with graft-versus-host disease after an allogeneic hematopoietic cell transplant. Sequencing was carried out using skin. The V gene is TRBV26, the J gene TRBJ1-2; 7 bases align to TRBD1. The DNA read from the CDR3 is TGTGCCAGCAGTCTGAGTGGACAGGCAAACTCCGACTACACC. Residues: CASSLSGQANSDYT. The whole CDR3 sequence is CASSLSGQANSDYTF.